These 5 T cell receptor beta chains were sequenced from one sample in a study of blood T cell repertoires in COVID-19. Method: immunoSEQ multiplex PCR; TCRdb's copy keeps in-frame clones and lacks some. The table records roughly 380,000 clones, roughly 87% of them present only once. Material for sequencing was PBMCs or T cells enriched from blood (not recorded which). The receptors stem from a woman aged 25 to 39 who had recovered from COVID-19.

Concerning this clone itself: Other DNA sequences of this sample code for an identical CDR3. The rearrangement links TRBV4-2 to TRBJ2-3; 9 bases map to TRBD2. Germline-derived CDR1 and CDR2 are LGHNA and YNFKEQ. The ends lost 3 bases at V and 4 bases at J; junction bases unmatched: 5. The CDR3 has 15 residues. In DNA form, the CDR3 reads TGTGCCAGCAGCCACCGTAGCGGGAGTCCAGATACGCAGTATTTT. Translated, it gives CASSHRSGSPDTQYF.

In DNA form, the CDR3 reads TGTGCCAGCAGCAAAGACATCCAAGAGACCCAGTACTTC. It translates to CASSKDIQETQYF. V is TRBV21-1 and J is TRBJ2-5; TRBD1, as called in the table, went unchecked against the DNA. TRBV21-1 is assigned pseudogene status. The CDR3 length is 13 residues.

This clone has only one observation. This chain joins TRBV7-9 and TRBJ1-2, with 7 nucleotides matching TRBD1. From germline, CDR1 is SEHNR and CDR2 FQNEAQ (reference sequence). The CDR3 is 16 residues long. Trimming took 6 bases from V and 4 from J; bases not matched to a gene: 14. The CDR3 loop is CASRGQQGPSGYGYTF. CDR3 nucleotide sequence: TGTGCCAGCAGAGGACAACAGGGGCCGTCGGGCTATGGCTACACCTTC.

V usage is TRBV2 and J usage is TRBJ1-2, with TRBD1 matching over 7 bases. Trimming cost V 5 bases and J 11 bases; bases outside gene matches: 14. The CDR3 covers 14 residues. Germline V CDR1 and CDR2: SNHLY, FYNNEI. In DNA form, the CDR3 reads TGTGCCAGCAGTCCCCAGATTGGACAGGTTTGGTACACCTTC. Amino acid sequence: CASSPQIGQVWYTF.

This clone has a single count. The chain joins TRBV7-2 to TRBJ2-2; D unresolved. The V and J ends lost 5 bases and 5 bases respectively, with 15 bases between them. The length of the CDR3 is 15 residues. Germline CDR1 SGHTA, CDR2 FQGNSA. CDR3 loop: CASSRSVSETGELFF. The CDR3 nucleotides read TGTGCCAGCAGCCGGAGTGTGAGTGAAACCGGGGAGCTGTTTTTT.